This TCR beta chain was sequenced for a study of blood T cell repertoires in COVID-19. Study summary: Whether acute or convalescent, the COVID-19 samples came from the United States, Italy and Spain. The cDNA or gDNA used as material had been derived from T cells, B-cell-depleted T cells, or PBMCs.

As processed by the authors: Reference gene primer amplification yielded estimated nucleated cell counts. Assay: immunoSEQ multiplex PCR; the TCRdb copy retains only in-frame clones and omits some. V and J calls plus clone size are reproduced from that table; the DNA served to infer D and trimming. Here the sample spans around 140,000 clones, about nine tenths being singletons. The ends lost 8 bases at V and 6 bases at J; junction bases unmatched: 10. The CDR3 length is 14 residues. The germline V gene has CDR1 SGHTA and CDR2 FQGTGA. A case of COVID-19 had been met by exposed participants within 2 weeks before study entry.

The chain has TRBV7-3 and TRBJ2-1, with 7 bases aligning to TRBD2. Sequenced material: PBMCs or T cells enriched from blood (not recorded which). This sequence originates from a woman aged 40 to 50 who had been exposed to COVID-19. The CDR3 sequence is CASRGGRRGNEQFF. The CDR3 DNA reads TGTGCCAGCCGGGGAGGGCGAAGGGGCAATGAGCAGTTCTTC.